The T cell receptor (beta chain) described here comes from a study of T cell responses to AZD1222 COVID-19 vaccine. A remark on this clone: Antigen specificity is unknown.

CDR1 is SGHAT, CDR2 FQNNGV, per germline. The CDR3 is 15 amino acids. With 5 bases clipped from V and 4 bases from J, the junction kept 5 bases outside the gene matches. TCRdb keeps only in-frame clones here, not all; method: immunoSEQ multiplex PCR. Here the sample spans around 110,000 clones, about 92% being singletons. Broader study findings: Researchers report vaccine-associated CD4 TCRs spanning spike, with dominance at 160-218 and 743-854. Targets within unmutated variant regions were reportedly found for nearly half of spike-specific TCRs. Just a handful of people given AZD1222 tested seropositive at baseline.

The chain combines TRBV11-2 with TRBJ1-3, with TRBD1 matching over 10 bases. Sequenced here: peripheral blood, sampled 28 days after the second AZD1222 dose. The receptor's source is an adult who received the AZD1222 COVID-19 vaccine. CDR3 coding DNA: TGTGCCAGCAGCCACTCGGGACAGGGGGGAAACACCATATATTTT. Protein: CASSHSGQGGNTIYF. The whole variable domain, filled in from reference TRBV11-2 and TRBJ1-3, reads EAGVAQSPRYKIIEKRQSVAFWCNPISGHATLYWYQQILGQGPKLLIQFQNNGVVDDSQLPKDRFSAERLKGVDSTLKIQPAKLEDSAVYLCASSHSGQGGNTIYFGEGSWLTVV.